This T cell receptor (beta chain) was captured by sequencing in a study of blood T cell repertoires in COVID-19. The overall study: Specimens from acute and convalescent COVID-19 originated in the United States, Italy and Spain.

Participants were aged roughly 18 to 100 years from roughly 26 US areas. In assigning cohorts, the study relied on participant-reported clinical history. In the source study's methods: By means of reference gene primer amplification, nucleated cell counts were estimated. Repertoires were generated with immunoSEQ multiplex PCR, while TCRdb's copy carries only in-frame clones and drops some. The DNA was the basis for D and trimming; V, J and clone size are from that table. The profile shows 300,000 to 450,000 clones, 88% of them singletons. From germline, CDR1 is SGHAT and CDR2 FQNNGV. The CDR3 is 16 residues long. V was clipped by 4 bases and J by 1 base, with 15 bases between them.

The clonotype originates from a woman under 30 who had recovered from COVID-19. Sequencing was done on a sample of PBMCs or T cells enriched from blood (not recorded which). V and J are TRBV11-2 and TRBJ2-3; possible D gene TRBD2, 6 bases. The CDR3 DNA reads TGTGCCAGCAGCTCCCCGGGGAGGAGCGGCACAGATACGCAGTATTTT. Encoded protein: CASSSPGRSGTDTQYF. The full variable domain, completed using reference TRBV11-2 and TRBJ2-3, is EAGVAQSPRYKIIEKRQSVAFWCNPISGHATLYWYQQILGQGPKLLIQFQNNGVVDDSQLPKDRFSAERLKGVDSTLKIQPAKLEDSAVYLCASSSPGRSGTDTQYFGPGTRLTVL.